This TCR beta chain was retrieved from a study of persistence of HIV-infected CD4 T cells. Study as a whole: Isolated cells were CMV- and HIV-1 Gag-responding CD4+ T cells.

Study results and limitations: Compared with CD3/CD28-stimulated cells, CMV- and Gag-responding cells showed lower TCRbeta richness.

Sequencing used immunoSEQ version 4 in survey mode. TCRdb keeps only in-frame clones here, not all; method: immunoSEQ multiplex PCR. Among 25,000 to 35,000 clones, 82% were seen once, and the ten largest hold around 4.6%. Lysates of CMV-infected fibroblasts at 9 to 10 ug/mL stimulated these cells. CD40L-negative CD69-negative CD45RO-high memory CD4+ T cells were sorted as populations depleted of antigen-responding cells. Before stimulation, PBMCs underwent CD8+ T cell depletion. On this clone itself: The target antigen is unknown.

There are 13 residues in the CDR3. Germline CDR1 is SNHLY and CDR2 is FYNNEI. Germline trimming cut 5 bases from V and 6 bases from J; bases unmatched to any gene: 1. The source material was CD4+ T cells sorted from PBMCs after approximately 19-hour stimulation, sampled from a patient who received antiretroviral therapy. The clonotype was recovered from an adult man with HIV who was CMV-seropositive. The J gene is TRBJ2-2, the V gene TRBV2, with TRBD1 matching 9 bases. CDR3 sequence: CASSWTGAGELFF. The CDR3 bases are TGTGCCAGCAGTTGGACAGGGGCCGGGGAGCTGTTTTTT. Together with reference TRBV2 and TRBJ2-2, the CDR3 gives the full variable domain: EPEVTQTPSHQVTQMGQEVILRCVPISNHLYFYWYRQILGQKVEFLVSFYNNEISEKSEIFDDQFSVERPDGSNFTLKIRSTKLEDSAMYFCASSWTGAGELFFGEGSRLTVL.